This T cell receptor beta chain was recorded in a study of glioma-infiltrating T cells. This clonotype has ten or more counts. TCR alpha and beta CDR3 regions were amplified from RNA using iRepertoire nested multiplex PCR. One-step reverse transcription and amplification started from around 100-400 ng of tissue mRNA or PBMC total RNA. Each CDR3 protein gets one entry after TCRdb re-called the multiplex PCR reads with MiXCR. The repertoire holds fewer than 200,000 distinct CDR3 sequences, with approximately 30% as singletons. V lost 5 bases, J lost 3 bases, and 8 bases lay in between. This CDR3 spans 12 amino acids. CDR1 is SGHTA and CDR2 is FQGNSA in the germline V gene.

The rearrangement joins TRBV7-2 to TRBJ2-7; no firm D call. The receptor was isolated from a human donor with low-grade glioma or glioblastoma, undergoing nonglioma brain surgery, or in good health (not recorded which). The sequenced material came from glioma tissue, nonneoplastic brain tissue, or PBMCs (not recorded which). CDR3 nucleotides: TGTGCCAGCAGCCCGAGTCACTACGAGCAGTACTTC. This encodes CASSPSHYEQYF.